Presented here are 24 T cell receptor beta chains from one specimen sequenced in a study of shared clonotypes between healthy human individuals. Some clones are missing from TCRdb's copy, which holds only in-frame ones; the method was immunoSEQ multiplex PCR. The data show more than 850,000 clones, roughly 74% seen once. The specimen sequenced was memory CD4+ T cells from PBMCs. Subset of the sample: CD45RA-negative fraction. The receptors originated from a man aged 18-30 years in good health. Some clones in this sample may be carry-over from other donors' samples.

This rearrangement joins TRBV28 to TRBJ1-1; D gene uncertain. CDR1 and CDR2 (germline): MDHEN, SYDVKM. This CDR3 has 15 residues. V gave up 3 bases and J gave up 2 bases, with 13 bases separating them. CDR3 residues: CASSLSSILNTEAFF. Here the CDR3 DNA reads TGTGCCAGCAGTTTGTCAAGCATCCTCAACACTGAAGCTTTCTTT. Full variable domain (outside the CDR3, taken from reference TRBV28 and TRBJ1-1): DVKVTQSSRYLVKRTGEKVFLECVQDMDHENMFWYRQDPGLGLRLIYFSYDVKMKEKGDIPEGYSVSREKKERFSLILESASTNQTSMYLCASSLSSILNTEAFFGQGTRLTVV.

The CDR3 region is CSVEEGNREQYF. CDR3 coding DNA: TGCAGCGTTGAAGAGGGTAATAGGGAGCAGTACTTC. This chain connects TRBV29-1 to TRBJ2-5; weak D call: TRBD2 (5 bases). Germline CDR1 is SQVTM and CDR2 is ANQGSEA. The V gene lost 0 bases and the J gene lost 11 bases, with 13 bases spanning the gap. The CDR3 loop spans 12 amino acids. The whole variable domain, filled in from reference TRBV29-1 and TRBJ2-5, reads SAVISQKPSRDICQRGTSLTIQCQVDSQVTMMFWYRQQPGQSLTLIATANQGSEATYESGFVIDKFPISRPNLTFSTLTVSNMSPEDSSIYLCSVEEGNREQYFGPGTRLLVL.

The chain has TRBV7-2 and TRBJ2-7; weak D call: TRBD1 (5 bases). V was pared by 1 base and J by 3 bases, with 22 bases between. This CDR3 comprises 18 residues. The germline V gene encodes CDR1 SGHTA and CDR2 FQGNSA. This CDR3 is CASSLVRGLWATNYEQYF. The CDR3 nucleotides read TGTGCCAGCAGCTTAGTTAGGGGATTATGGGCGACAAACTACGAGCAGTACTTC.

The V and J genes are TRBV13 and TRBJ1-1; D is uncertain. The germline V gene has CDR1 PRHDT and CDR2 FYEKMQ (reference sequence). The CDR3 runs to 15 residues. V lost 4 bases to trimming and J lost 0 bases, with 12 bases between them. The CDR3 region is CASSSPNSLNTEAFF. The CDR3 coding sequence is TGTGCCAGCAGCTCCCCAAACAGCTTGAACACTGAAGCTTTCTTT.

Here the CDR3 DNA reads TGTGCCAGTAGCCGCCAGGGGGCCCGGGAAAAACTGTTTTTT. Protein sequence: CASSRQGAREKLFF. The chain employs TRBV19 and TRBJ1-4; 8 bases agree with TRBD1. Losses at the gene ends were 6 bases for V and 8 bases for J; bases not matched to a gene: 8. CDR1 is LNHDA, CDR2 SQIVND, per germline (reference sequence). This CDR3 comprises 14 residues.

The genes are TRBV5-6 and TRBJ2-7, with 7 bases identical to TRBD2. Germline CDR1 is SGHDT and CDR2 is YYEEEE. Trimming removed 0 bases from V and 1 base from J; junction bases left unmatched: 7. This CDR3 is built from 16 residues. This chain's CDR3 is CASSLVGASGSYEQYF. The CDR3 nucleotides read TGTGCCAGCAGCTTGGTCGGGGCTAGCGGTTCCTACGAGCAGTACTTC. Full variable domain (outside the CDR3, taken from reference TRBV5-6 and TRBJ2-7): DAGVTQSPTHLIKTRGQQVTLRCSPKSGHDTVSWYQQALGQGPQFIFQYYEEEERQRGNFPDRFSGHQFPNYSSELNVNALLLGDSALYLCASSLVGASGSYEQYFGPGTRLTVT.

The sample holds one count of this clone. This chain connects TRBV2 to TRBJ1-4; weak D call: TRBD1 (6 bases). V was trimmed by 1 base and J by 5 bases, leaving 11 bases between them. CDR3 length: 15 residues. Germline V CDR1 and CDR2: SNHLY, FYNNEI. This CDR3 is CASSEGVQGNEKLFF. In nucleotides, the CDR3 is TGTGCCAGCAGTGAAGGAGTCCAGGGGAATGAAAAACTGTTTTTT.

This chain connects TRBV27 to TRBJ2-7, with 13 bases lining up with TRBD2. Germline trimming cut 6 bases from V and 8 bases from J; bases unmatched to any gene: 7. The CDR3 length is 14 residues. Germline V CDR1 and CDR2: MNHEY, SMNVEV (reference sequence). The CDR3 sequence: CASSRTSGSWKQYF. The CDR3 nucleotides are TGTGCCAGCAGCCGGACTAGCGGGAGTTGGAAGCAGTACTTC.

Concerning this clone: An end of the junction does not agree with germline; a read error may underlie this. In the same sample, other DNA sequences code for this CDR3. The chain has TRBV5-4 and TRBJ2-7; 9 bases map to TRBD1. The CDR3 contains 14 residues. Germline lookup yields CDR1 SGHNT and CDR2 YYREEE (reference sequence). Here the CDR3 DNA reads TGCGCCAGCAGCCTGGGACAGGGCGTCCACGAGCAGTACTTC. Protein: CASSLGQGVHEQYF.

The chain combines TRBV7-2 with TRBJ1-5; maybe TRBD1 (5 bases). Trimming took 2 bases from V and 6 from J, leaving 14 bases between them. The CDR3 is 15 amino acids. CDR1 and CDR2 from the germline V gene are SGHTA and FQGNSA. The CDR3 nucleotides read TGTGCCAGCAGCTTAATAGGGGCTAGGAGTCAGCCCCAGCATTTT. Residues: CASSLIGARSQPQHF.

This clone was seen just once. V is TRBV10-2 and J is TRBJ1-6; 7 bases match TRBD1. The germline gives CDR1 WSHSY, CDR2 SAAADI. The CDR3 contains 14 residues. J gave up 9 bases and V 6 bases, and 8 bases lay outside the gene matches. The CDR3 region is CASSRDSYVSPLHF. Here the CDR3 DNA reads TGCGCCAGCAGCCGGGACAGCTATGTTTCACCCCTCCACTTT.

The rearrangement joins TRBV5-6 to TRBJ1-2; no reliable D call. V was clipped by 6 bases and J by 2 bases, with 17 bases between them. CDR1 is SGHDT and CDR2 is YYEEEE in the germline V gene. The CDR3 is 15 residues long. The CDR3 DNA sequence: TGTGCCAGCACCCAGTTCTGGACTGGGAACTATGGCTACACCTTC. Protein: CASTQFWTGNYGYTF.

In DNA, the CDR3 is TGTGCCAGCAGCTTGGTTCTTGGGACAGCAGCCAAAAACATTCAGTACTTC. Its translation: CASSLVLGTAAKNIQYF. The chain employs TRBV5-8 and TRBJ2-4, with 7 bases that match TRBD1. Germline loops: CDR1 SGHTS, CDR2 YDEGEE. The CDR3 contains 17 residues. J gave up 0 bases and V 0 bases, and 6 bases lay outside the gene matches.

The gene calls are TRBV5-1 and TRBJ2-5, with 7 bases lining up with TRBD2. The CDR3 runs 15 residues. Germline loops: CDR1 SGHRS, CDR2 YFSETQ. The trim removed 6 bases at V and 2 bases at J, leaving 10 bases unmatched. CDR3 sequence: CASTYLQAGQETQYF. In nucleotides, the CDR3 is TGCGCCAGCACCTACCTCCAAGCGGGACAAGAGACCCAGTACTTC.

V and J are TRBV6-5 and TRBJ2-1; TRBD2 agrees at 7 bases. The V segment lost 2 bases and the J segment 7 bases; nucleotides outside the gene matches: 8. There are 15 residues in the CDR3. The V gene's germline CDR1 is MNHEY and CDR2 SVGAGI. CDR3 in amino acids: CASSYRGSVDNEQFF. The CDR3 coding sequence is TGTGCCAGCAGTTACCGCGGGAGCGTGGATAATGAGCAGTTCTTC.

This chain connects TRBV6-4 to TRBJ1-1; perhaps TRBD1 as D (5 bases). The CDR3 totals 12 residues. From germline, CDR1 is MRHNA and CDR2 SNTAGT. V was cut by 6 bases and J by 5 bases, with 10 bases left in between. CDR3 coding DNA: TGTGCCAGCAGGAACCGGGGGACTGAAGCTTTCTTT. This gives the protein CASRNRGTEAFF.

As regards this clone: At the DNA level, this CDR3 is encoded by other sequences in the same sample as well. V gene TRBV15 combines with J gene TRBJ1-1, with D perhaps TRBD1 (6 bases). The CDR3 sequence is 13 residues long. V was pared by 0 bases and J by 6 bases, with 8 bases between. Germline CDR1 is LNHNV and CDR2 is YYDKDF (reference sequence). The CDR3 reads CATSRDGGPEAFF. The CDR3 DNA reads TGTGCCACCAGCAGAGACGGGGGCCCTGAAGCTTTCTTT.

The chain couples TRBV25-1 to TRBJ1-4; 8 positions match TRBD1. CDR1 is MGHDK, CDR2 SYGVNS, per germline. Unmatched junction bases numbered 8, after V lost 6 bases and J lost 8 bases. This CDR3 comprises 14 residues. In nucleotides, the CDR3 is TGTGCCAGCAGCGGATCAGGGGGCGGCGAAAAACTGTTTTTT. It is translated as CASSGSGGGEKLFF. The whole variable domain, remainder taken from reference TRBV25-1 and TRBJ1-4, is EADIYQTPRYLVIGTGKKITLECSQTMGHDKMYWYQQDPGMELHLIHYSYGVNSTEKGDLSSESTVSRIRTEHFPLTLESARPSHTSQYLCASSGSGGGEKLFFGSGTQLSVL.

The chain carries TRBV27 and TRBJ2-7, with 13 bases matching TRBD2. The CDR3 spans 15 residues. Germline V gene lookup returns CDR1 MNHEY and CDR2 SMNVEV (reference sequence). V lost 7 bases and J lost 0; bases outside the gene matches: 3. CDR3 bases: TGTGCCAGCACCCGGACTAGCGGGAGCTCCTACGAGCAGTACTTC. Encoded protein: CASTRTSGSSYEQYF.

The V and J genes are TRBV9 and TRBJ1-4; 7 nucleotides line up with TRBD1. This CDR3 is 16 amino acids long. The germline V gene encodes CDR1 SGDLS and CDR2 YYNGEE. The ends lost 3 bases at V and 1 base at J; junction bases unmatched: 6. The CDR3 protein is CASSGRQGGTNEKLFF. The CDR3 DNA reads as TGTGCCAGCAGCGGGCGACAGGGAGGAACTAATGAAAAACTGTTTTTT.

This clone has just a few counts. The V and J genes are TRBV5-1 and TRBJ2-2; 7 nucleotides agree with TRBD1. There are 14 residues in the CDR3. Per the germline V gene, CDR1 is SGHRS and CDR2 is YFSETQ. With V trimmed by 3 bases and J by 2 bases, 1 base remained unmatched. The CDR3 loop reads CASSYRGNTGELFF. The CDR3, as DNA: TGCGCCAGCAGCTACAGGGGAAACACCGGGGAGCTGTTTTTT. The full variable domain, rest sourced from reference TRBV5-1 and TRBJ2-2, is KAGVTQTPRYLIKTRGQQVTLSCSPISGHRSVSWYQQTPGQGLQFLFEYFSETQRNKGNFPGRFSGRQFSNSRSEMNVSTLELGDSALYLCASSYRGNTGELFFGEGSRLTVL.

The chain has TRBV14 and TRBJ2-1; 11 bases match TRBD2. With 0 bases clipped from V and 7 bases from J, the junction kept 8 bases outside the gene matches. This CDR3 has 17 residues. The germline gives CDR1 SGHDN, CDR2 FVKESK. The CDR3 sequence is CASSQDLTSGTWNEQFF. Written as DNA, the CDR3 is TGTGCCAGCAGCCAAGATCTGACTAGCGGGACTTGGAATGAGCAGTTCTTC.

J is TRBJ2-7 and V is TRBV7-8, with a tentative D call TRBD1 (7 bases). This CDR3 is built from 15 residues. Per the germline V gene, CDR1 is SGHVS and CDR2 is FQNEAQ. V lost 1 base to trimming and J lost 3 bases, with 13 bases between them. CDR3 amino acids: CASSLEAGGYYEQYF. CDR3 nucleotides: TGTGCCAGCAGCTTAGAAGCAGGGGGGTACTACGAGCAGTACTTC. The whole variable domain, remainder taken from reference TRBV7-8 and TRBJ2-7, is GAGVSQSPRYKVAKRGQDVALRCDPISGHVSLFWYQQALGQGPEFLTYFQNEAQLDKSGLPSDRFFAERPEGSVSTLKIQRTQQEDSAVYLCASSLEAGGYYEQYFGPGTRLTVT.

The V gene is TRBV5-1, the J gene TRBJ1-4; D call uncertain. V gave up 4 bases and J gave up 5 bases, with 12 bases separating them. The CDR3 spans 14 residues. The germline CDR1 and CDR2 sequences are SGHRS and YFSETQ. The CDR3 here is CASSLPPENEKLFF. The CDR3 DNA sequence: TGCGCCAGCAGCCTCCCCCCCGAGAATGAAAAACTGTTTTTT.